Listed below are T cell receptor beta chains from one sample, sequenced in a study of shared clonotypes between healthy human individuals. Libraries were prepared by immunoSEQ multiplex PCR; TCRdb keeps only in-frame clonotypes and omits some of them. The table includes roughly 490,000 clones, roughly 78% detected once. Sequencing input: PBMCs. The receptors originated from a woman aged 40 to 50 in good health. Some clones in this sample may be carry-over from other donors' samples. The CDR3 runs from the conserved cysteine through the conserved F or W. The D gene is left open where the match is weak. The listing skips clone size in some rows; elsewhere it reads once, few, many or a size class.

j_gene: TRBJ2-2
v_gene: TRBV7-2
d_gene: NA
abundance: NA
CDR3aa: CASSFRGGANTGELFF
CDR3nt: TGTGCCAGCAGCTTTCGAGGGGGGGCGAACACCGGGGAGCTGTTTTTT

j_gene: TRBJ2-7
v_gene: TRBV5-1
d_gene: TRBD1
abundance: NA
CDR3aa: CASSLEGQGPSEQYF
CDR3nt: TGCGCCAGCAGCTTGGAGGGACAGGGGCCGTCCGAGCAGTACTTC

j_gene: TRBJ2-7
v_gene: TRBV5-1
d_gene: TRBD2
abundance: NA
CDR3aa: CASSLELAGASEQYF
CDR3nt: TGCGCCAGCAGCTTGGAGTTAGCGGGAGCGTCCGAGCAGTACTTC

j_gene: TRBJ2-1
v_gene: TRBV7-9
d_gene: NA
abundance: NA
CDR3aa: CASSLATGLWFF
CDR3nt: TGTGCCAGCAGCTTAGCGACAGGTTTATGGTTCTTC

j_gene: TRBJ2-7
v_gene: TRBV12-1
d_gene: NA
abundance: NA
CDR3aa: CASSLRTTEYEQYF
CDR3nt: TGTGCCAGCAGCTTACGGACTACCGAGTACGAGCAGTACTTC

j_gene: TRBJ1-2
v_gene: TRBV11-2
d_gene: NA
abundance: NA
CDR3aa: CASSFGGTNGYTF
CDR3nt: TGTGCCAGCAGCTTCGGTGGTACAAATGGCTACACCTTC

j_gene: TRBJ2-7
v_gene: TRBV28
d_gene: NA
abundance: NA
CDR3aa: CASSYDSYEQYF
CDR3nt: TGTGCCAGCAGCTACGACTCCTACGAGCAGTACTTC

j_gene: TRBJ2-1
v_gene: TRBV14
d_gene: TRBD2
abundance: NA
CDR3aa: CASSPLSYRREDNERFF
CDR3nt: TGTGCCAGCAGCCCCCTCTCCTATCGGCGGGAGGACAATGAGCGGTTCTTC

j_gene: TRBJ2-2
v_gene: TRBV6-1
d_gene: NA
abundance: NA
CDR3aa: CASKTQSGNIGELFF
CDR3nt: TGTGCCTCTAAGACGCAGTCGGGGAACATCGGGGAGCTGTTTTTT

j_gene: TRBJ2-2
v_gene: TRBV11-2
d_gene: NA
abundance: NA
CDR3aa: CASSQRGGWNTGELFF
CDR3nt: TGTGCCAGCAGCCAGAGAGGGGGGTGGAACACCGGGGAGCTGTTTTTT

j_gene: TRBJ1-1
v_gene: TRBV6-5
d_gene: NA
abundance: NA
CDR3aa: CASSRVEWAEAFF
CDR3nt: TGTGCCAGCAGCCGCGTGGAATGGGCTGAAGCTTTCTTT

j_gene: TRBJ2-1
v_gene: TRBV2
d_gene: NA
abundance: NA
CDR3aa: CASLTVRSYNEQFF
CDR3nt: TGTGCCAGCTTGACAGTCCGCTCCTACAATGAGCAGTTCTTC

j_gene: TRBJ1-1
v_gene: TRBV30
d_gene: TRBD1
abundance: few
CDR3aa: CAWSPKRGQGRRTEAFF
CDR3nt: TGTGCCTGGAGTCCCAAACGGGGACAGGGGAGGAGGACTGAAGCTTTCTTT

j_gene: TRBJ1-1
v_gene: TRBV19
d_gene: NA
abundance: few
CDR3aa: CASSSATQGVTEAFF
CDR3nt: TGTGCCAGTAGTTCTGCAACCCAGGGAGTCACTGAAGCTTTCTTT

j_gene: TRBJ2-1
v_gene: TRBV5-1
d_gene: NA
abundance: NA
CDR3aa: CASSLGLAPYNEQFF
CDR3nt: TGCGCCAGCAGCTTGGGGCTAGCGCCGTACAATGAGCAGTTCTTC

j_gene: TRBJ2-1
v_gene: TRBV6-1
d_gene: TRBD2
abundance: NA
CDR3aa: CASSVTSGRFNEQFF
CDR3nt: TGTGCCAGCAGTGTGACTAGCGGGAGGTTCAATGAGCAGTTCTTC

j_gene: TRBJ2-3
v_gene: TRBV19
d_gene: NA
abundance: once
CDR3aa: CASSIPSGWGTDTQYF
CDR3nt: TGTGCCAGTAGTATCCCCAGCGGATGGGGCACAGATACGCAGTATTTT

j_gene: TRBJ1-1
v_gene: TRBV7-9
d_gene: NA
abundance: NA
CDR3aa: CASSFTGRMGEAFF
CDR3nt: TGTGCCAGCAGCTTCACAGGGAGGATGGGTGAAGCTTTCTTT

j_gene: TRBJ1-1
v_gene: TRBV15
d_gene: NA
abundance: NA
CDR3aa: CATSRGYTEAFF
CDR3nt: TGTGCCACCAGCAGAGGTTACACTGAAGCTTTCTTT

j_gene: TRBJ2-7
v_gene: TRBV19
d_gene: NA
abundance: NA
CDR3aa: CASSIRRDNKYEQYF
CDR3nt: TGTGCCAGTAGTATACGGCGGGACAACAAATACGAGCAGTACTTC

j_gene: TRBJ1-4
v_gene: TRBV2
d_gene: NA
abundance: NA
CDR3aa: CASSVRWESTNEKLFF
CDR3nt: TGTGCCAGCAGTGTAAGGTGGGAGTCAACTAATGAAAAACTGTTTTTT

j_gene: TRBJ1-5
v_gene: TRBV4-2
d_gene: NA
abundance: NA
CDR3aa: CASSQVGNQPQHF
CDR3nt: TGTGCCAGCAGCCAAGTCGGGAATCAGCCCCAGCATTTT

j_gene: TRBJ2-7
v_gene: TRBV7-9
d_gene: TRBD2
abundance: NA
CDR3aa: CASSPPGGLRYEQYF
CDR3nt: TGTGCCAGCAGCCCTCCGGGAGGTTTAAGATACGAGCAGTACTTC

j_gene: TRBJ2-2
v_gene: TRBV6-4
d_gene: NA
abundance: NA
CDR3aa: CASSGSVDGELFF
CDR3nt: TGTGCCAGCAGTGGATCGGTGGACGGGGAGCTGTTTTTT

j_gene: TRBJ2-7
v_gene: TRBV19
d_gene: NA
abundance: once
CDR3aa: CASSRWGTYEQYF
CDR3nt: TGTGCCAGTAGTAGGTGGGGAACCTACGAGCAGTACTTC

j_gene: TRBJ1-3
v_gene: TRBV11-2
d_gene: NA
abundance: NA
CDR3aa: CASSFRVSSGNTIYF
CDR3nt: TGTGCCAGCAGCTTTAGAGTTAGCTCTGGAAACACCATATATTTT

j_gene: TRBJ2-7
v_gene: TRBV18
d_gene: NA
abundance: NA
CDR3aa: CASSPLAGENYEQYF
CDR3nt: TGTGCCAGCTCACCATTGGCAGGGGAAAACTACGAGCAGTACTTC